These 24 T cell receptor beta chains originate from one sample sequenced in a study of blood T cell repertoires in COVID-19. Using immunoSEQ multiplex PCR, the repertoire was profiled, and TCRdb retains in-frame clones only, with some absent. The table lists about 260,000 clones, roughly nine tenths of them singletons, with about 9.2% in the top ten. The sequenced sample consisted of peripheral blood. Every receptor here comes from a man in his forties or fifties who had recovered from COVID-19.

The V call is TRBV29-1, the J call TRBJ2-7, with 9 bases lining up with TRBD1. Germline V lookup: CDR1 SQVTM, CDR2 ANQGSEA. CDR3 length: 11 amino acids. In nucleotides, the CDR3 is TGCGCGACAGGGGGTGTCTACGAGCAGTACTTC. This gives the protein CATGGVYEQYF.

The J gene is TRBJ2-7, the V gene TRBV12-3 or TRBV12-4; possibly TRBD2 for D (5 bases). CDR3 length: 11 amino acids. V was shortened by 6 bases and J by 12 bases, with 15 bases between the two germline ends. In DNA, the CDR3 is TGTGCCAGCAGGCTGAGGCATAGCGTGTACTTC. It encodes CASRLRHSVYF.

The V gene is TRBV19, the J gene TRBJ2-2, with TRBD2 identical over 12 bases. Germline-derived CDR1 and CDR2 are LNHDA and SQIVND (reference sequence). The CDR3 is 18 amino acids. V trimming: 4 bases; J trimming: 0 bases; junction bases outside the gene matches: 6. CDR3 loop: CASSKGLAGDPNTGELFF. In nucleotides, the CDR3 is TGTGCCAGTAGTAAGGGACTAGCGGGCGACCCGAACACCGGGGAGCTGTTTTTT.

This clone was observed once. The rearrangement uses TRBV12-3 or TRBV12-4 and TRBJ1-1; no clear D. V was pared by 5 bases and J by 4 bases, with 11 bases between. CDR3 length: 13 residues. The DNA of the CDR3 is TGTGCCAGCAGTCGGACTTCTGGCACTGAAGCTTTCTTT. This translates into CASSRTSGTEAFF.

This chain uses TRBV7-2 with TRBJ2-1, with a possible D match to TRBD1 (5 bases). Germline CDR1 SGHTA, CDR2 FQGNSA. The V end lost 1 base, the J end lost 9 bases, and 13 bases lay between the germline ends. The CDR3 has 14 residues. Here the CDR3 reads CASSLDTGIGEQFF. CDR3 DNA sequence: TGTGCCAGCAGCTTAGATACAGGTATCGGTGAGCAGTTCTTC. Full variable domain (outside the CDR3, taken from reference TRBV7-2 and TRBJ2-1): GAGVSQSPSNKVTEKGKDVELRCDPISGHTALYWYRQSLGQGLEFLIYFQGNSAPDKSGLPSDRFSAERTGGSVSTLTIQRTQQEDSAVYLCASSLDTGIGEQFFGPGTRLTVL.

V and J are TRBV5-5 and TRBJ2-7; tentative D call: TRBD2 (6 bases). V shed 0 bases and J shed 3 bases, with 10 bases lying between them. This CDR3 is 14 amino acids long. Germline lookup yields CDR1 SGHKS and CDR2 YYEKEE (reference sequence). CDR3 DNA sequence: TGTGCCAGCAGCTTGGCGGAGGGCTACTACGAGCAGTACTTC. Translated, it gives CASSLAEGYYEQYF. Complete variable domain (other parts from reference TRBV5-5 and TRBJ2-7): DAGVTQSPTHLIKTRGQQVTLRCSPISGHKSVSWYQQVLGQGPQFIFQYYEKEERGRGNFPDRFSARQFPNYSSELNVNALLLGDSALYLCASSLAEGYYEQYFGPGTRLTVT.

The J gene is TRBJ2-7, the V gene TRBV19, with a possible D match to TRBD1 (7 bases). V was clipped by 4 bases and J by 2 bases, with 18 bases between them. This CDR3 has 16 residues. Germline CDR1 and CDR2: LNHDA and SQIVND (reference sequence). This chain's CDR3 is CASSKALTGRTYEQYF. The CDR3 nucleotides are TGTGCCAGTAGTAAAGCCCTGACAGGGAGGACCTACGAGCAGTACTTC.

The chain's CDR3 is CASSLEPGGNYGYTF. In DNA form, the CDR3 reads TGTGCCAGCAGCCTAGAGCCCGGGGGGAACTATGGCTACACCTTC. This chain joins TRBV7-6 and TRBJ1-2; a weak D match, TRBD1 (5 bases). The germline V gene encodes CDR1 SGHVS and CDR2 FNYEAQ. Between the trimmed V and J ends, which lost 5 bases and 2 bases, there was a span of 15 bases. The CDR3 is 15 residues long.

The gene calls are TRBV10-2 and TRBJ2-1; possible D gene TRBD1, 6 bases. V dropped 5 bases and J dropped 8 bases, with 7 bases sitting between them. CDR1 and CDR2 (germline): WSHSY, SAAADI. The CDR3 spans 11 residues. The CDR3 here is CASSTGYEQFF. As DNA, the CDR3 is TGCGCCAGCAGTACAGGGTATGAGCAGTTCTTC.

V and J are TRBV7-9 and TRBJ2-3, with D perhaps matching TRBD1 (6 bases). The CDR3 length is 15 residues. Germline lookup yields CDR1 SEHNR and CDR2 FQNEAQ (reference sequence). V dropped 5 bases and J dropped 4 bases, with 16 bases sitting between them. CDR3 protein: CASSTKQGPADTQYF. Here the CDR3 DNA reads TGTGCCAGCAGCACGAAACAGGGACCAGCAGATACGCAGTATTTT.

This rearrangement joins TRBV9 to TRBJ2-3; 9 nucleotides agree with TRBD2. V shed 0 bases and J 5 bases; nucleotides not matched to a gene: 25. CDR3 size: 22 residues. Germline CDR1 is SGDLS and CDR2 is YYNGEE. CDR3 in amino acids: CASSVERRSEGSTSGYGDTQYF. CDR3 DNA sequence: TGTGCCAGCAGCGTAGAGAGGAGGTCCGAGGGATCCACTAGCGGGTATGGAGATACGCAGTATTTT.

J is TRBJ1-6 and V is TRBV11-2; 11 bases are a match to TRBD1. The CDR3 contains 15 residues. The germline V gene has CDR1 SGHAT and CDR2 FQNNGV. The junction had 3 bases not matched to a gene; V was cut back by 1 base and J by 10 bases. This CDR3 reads CASSLAGTGGSPLHF. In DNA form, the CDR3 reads TGTGCCAGCAGCTTAGCGGGGACAGGGGGATCACCCCTCCACTTT.

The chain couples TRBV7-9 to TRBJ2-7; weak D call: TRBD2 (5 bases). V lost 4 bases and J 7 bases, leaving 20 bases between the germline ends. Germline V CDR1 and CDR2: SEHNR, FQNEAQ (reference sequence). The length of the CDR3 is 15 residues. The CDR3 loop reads CASSSRTNGRGEQYF. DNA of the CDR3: TGTGCCAGCAGCTCCCGAACCAACGGAAGAGGGGAGCAGTACTTC. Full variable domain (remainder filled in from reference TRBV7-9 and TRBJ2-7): DTGVSQNPRHKITKRGQNVTFRCDPISEHNRLYWYRQTLGQGPEFLTYFQNEAQLEKSRLLSDRFSAERPKGSFSTLEIQRTEQGDSAMYLCASSSRTNGRGEQYFGPGTRLTVT.

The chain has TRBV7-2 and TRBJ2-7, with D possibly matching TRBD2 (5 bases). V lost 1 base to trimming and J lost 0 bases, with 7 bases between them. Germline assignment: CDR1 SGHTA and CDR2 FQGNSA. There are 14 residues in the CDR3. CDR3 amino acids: CASSLVASSYEQYF. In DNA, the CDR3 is TGTGCCAGCAGCTTAGTAGCGAGCTCCTACGAGCAGTACTTC.

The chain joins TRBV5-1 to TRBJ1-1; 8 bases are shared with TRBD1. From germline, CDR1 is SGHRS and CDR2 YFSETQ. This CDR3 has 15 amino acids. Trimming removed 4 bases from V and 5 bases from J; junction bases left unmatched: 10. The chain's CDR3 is CASSVETGAATEAFF. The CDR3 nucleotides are TGCGCCAGCAGCGTCGAGACAGGGGCCGCGACTGAAGCTTTCTTT.

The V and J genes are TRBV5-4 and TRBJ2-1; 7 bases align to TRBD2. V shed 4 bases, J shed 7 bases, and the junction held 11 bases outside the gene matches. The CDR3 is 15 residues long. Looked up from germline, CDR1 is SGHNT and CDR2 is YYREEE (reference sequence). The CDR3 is CASSPGLAEGNEQFF. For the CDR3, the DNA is TGTGCCAGCAGCCCAGGGCTAGCGGAGGGTAATGAGCAGTTCTTC.

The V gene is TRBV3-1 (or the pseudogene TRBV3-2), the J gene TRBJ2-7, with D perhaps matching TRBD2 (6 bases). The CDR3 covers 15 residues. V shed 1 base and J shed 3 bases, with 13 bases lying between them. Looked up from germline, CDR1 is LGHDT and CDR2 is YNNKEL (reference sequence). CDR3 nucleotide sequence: TGTGCCAGCAGCCAAGGACCGGGACTTAGCTACGAGCAGTACTTC. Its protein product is CASSQGPGLSYEQYF.

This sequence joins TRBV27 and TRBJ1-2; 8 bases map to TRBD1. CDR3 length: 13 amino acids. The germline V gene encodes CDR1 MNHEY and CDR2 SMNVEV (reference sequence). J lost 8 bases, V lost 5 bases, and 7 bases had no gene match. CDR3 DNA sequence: TGTGCCAGCAGTGGGGACAGGCTGCGAGGCTACACCTTC. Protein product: CASSGDRLRGYTF.

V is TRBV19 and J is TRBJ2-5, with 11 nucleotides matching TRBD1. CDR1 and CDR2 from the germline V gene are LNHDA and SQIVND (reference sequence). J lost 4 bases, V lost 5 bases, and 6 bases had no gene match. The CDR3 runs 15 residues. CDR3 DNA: TGTGCCAGTAGTCCTCCGGGACAGGGGGGAGAGACCCAGTACTTC. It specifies CASSPPGQGGETQYF.

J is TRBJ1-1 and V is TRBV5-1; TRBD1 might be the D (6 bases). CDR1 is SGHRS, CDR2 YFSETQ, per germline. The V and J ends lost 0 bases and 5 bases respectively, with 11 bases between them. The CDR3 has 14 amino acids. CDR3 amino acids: CASSLGRQGTEAFF. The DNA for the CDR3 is TGCGCCAGCAGCTTGGGGCGCCAGGGGACTGAAGCTTTCTTT.

The CDR3 bases are TGTGCCAGCAGTTCATCAAGGGGGACAGTCTCCTATGGCTACACCTTC. Translating it yields CASSSSRGTVSYGYTF. V is TRBV27 and J is TRBJ1-2, with 7 bases that match TRBD1. The CDR3 length is 16 residues. V dropped 4 bases and J dropped 4; count of bases not matched to a gene: 12. Per germline, CDR1 MNHEY and CDR2 SMNVEV (reference sequence).

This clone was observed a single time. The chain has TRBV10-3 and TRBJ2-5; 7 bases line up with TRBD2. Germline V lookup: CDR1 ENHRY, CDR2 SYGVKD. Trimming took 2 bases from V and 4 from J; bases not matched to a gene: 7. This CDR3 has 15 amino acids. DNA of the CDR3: TGTGCCATCAGTGAGCCGGGGGGTCGAGGAGAGACCCAGTACTTC. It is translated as CAISEPGGRGETQYF.

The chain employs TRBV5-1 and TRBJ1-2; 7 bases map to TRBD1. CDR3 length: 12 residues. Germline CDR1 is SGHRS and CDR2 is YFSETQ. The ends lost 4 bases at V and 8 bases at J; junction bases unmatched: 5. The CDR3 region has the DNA TGCGCCAGCAGCCCCCGACAGGGAGGCTACACCTTC. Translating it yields CASSPRQGGYTF.

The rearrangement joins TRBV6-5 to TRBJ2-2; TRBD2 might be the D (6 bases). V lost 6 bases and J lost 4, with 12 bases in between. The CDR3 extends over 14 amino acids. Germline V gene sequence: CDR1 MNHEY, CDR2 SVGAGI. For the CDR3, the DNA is TGTGCCAGCAGGGACGGAGCGGGCACCGGGGAGCTGTTTTTT. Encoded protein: CASRDGAGTGELFF.